The 9 T cell receptor beta chains presented below share a single source sample, sequenced in a study of neurological immune-mediated disorders. TCRdb independently ran MiXCR on the 5' RACE reads; one entry per CDR3 protein. Of 25,000 to 35,000 distinct CDR3 sequences in the sample, more than 1.3% were seen once. The sequenced sample consisted of PBMCs. These receptors were obtained from a woman younger than 45 with multiple sclerosis.

Ten or more counts support this clonotype. This chain connects TRBV7-2 to TRBJ1-2; 7 bases match TRBD1. The ends lost 2 bases at V and 2 bases at J; junction bases unmatched: 5. From germline, CDR1 is SGHTA and CDR2 FQGNSA. There are 15 residues in the CDR3. The CDR3, as DNA: TGTGCCAGCAGCTTAACAGGGGATGGGAACTATGGCTACACCTTC. Protein sequence: CASSLTGDGNYGYTF.

This clonotype was detected many times. This rearrangement joins TRBV5-1 to TRBJ2-4; tentatively, D is TRBD1 (5 bases). V shed 0 bases and J shed 0 bases, with 7 bases lying between them. Germline V lookup: CDR1 SGHRS, CDR2 YFSETQ. The CDR3 totals 15 residues. The CDR3 loop is CASSLGGEAKNIQYF. As DNA, the CDR3 is TGCGCCAGCAGCTTGGGGGGCGAAGCCAAAAACATTCAGTACTTC.

This clonotype came up many times. Here the CDR3 reads CASSEVPGQGVGGYTF. The CDR3 DNA reads as TGTGCCAGCAGTGAAGTCCCGGGACAGGGCGTGGGTGGCTACACCTTC. This chain connects TRBV2 to TRBJ1-2; TRBD1 matches 9 bases. CDR3 size: 16 residues. Germline V CDR1 and CDR2: SNHLY, FYNNEI. V was pared by 1 base and J by 7 bases, with 10 bases of the junction left unmatched.

This clonotype was detected many times. The chain couples TRBV5-1 to TRBJ2-5, with a possible D match to TRBD2 (5 bases). The germline V gene encodes CDR1 SGHRS and CDR2 YFSETQ. V dropped 1 base and J dropped 7 bases, with 14 bases sitting between them. The CDR3 runs 14 residues. CDR3 bases: TGCGCCAGCAGCTTGTTTCTAGGAGAGGGGACCCAGTACTTC. It encodes CASSLFLGEGTQYF. The variable domain in full, completed from reference TRBV5-1 and TRBJ2-5, reads KAGVTQTPRYLIKTRGQQVTLSCSPISGHRSVSWYQQTPGQGLQFLFEYFSETQRNKGNFPGRFSGRQFSNSRSEMNVSTLELGDSALYLCASSLFLGEGTQYFGPGTRLLVL.

This clonotype came up many times. The chain is built from TRBV6-1 and TRBJ2-1; maybe TRBD2 (6 bases). CDR1 and CDR2 from the germline V gene are MNHNS and SASEGT. The CDR3 has 14 amino acids. Trimming took off 1 base at V and 5 bases at J, with 9 bases between the two ends. DNA of the CDR3: TGTGCCAGCAGTGAAGTCGGCGGGGACAATGAGCAGTTCTTC. Translated, it gives CASSEVGGDNEQFF.

Only a few counts were recorded for this clonotype. J is TRBJ2-1 and V is TRBV20-1; the match to TRBD2 covers 8 bases. CDR3 length equals 14 residues. Germline V gene sequence: CDR1 DFQATT, CDR2 SNEGSKA (reference sequence). V shed 3 bases, J shed 7 bases, and the junction held 8 bases outside the gene matches. As DNA, the CDR3 is TGCAGTGCTAGGCGAGTCGGGGGGGCAAATGAGCAGTTCTTC. Translated, it gives CSARRVGGANEQFF.

At least ten counts were recorded for this clonotype. The chain uses TRBV5-8 and TRBJ1-2; unclear D gene. This CDR3 is 14 amino acids long. V lost 0 bases to trimming and J lost 8 bases, with 14 bases between them. Germline V gives CDR1 SGHTS, CDR2 YDEGEE. The DNA for the CDR3 is TGTGCCAGCAGCTTGGCCCCGGGTTCACGAGGCTACACCTTC. Its translation is CASSLAPGSRGYTF.

Ten or more counts support this clonotype. This chain joins TRBV5-6 and TRBJ2-3; maybe TRBD2 (5 bases). The germline V and J ends were trimmed by 0 bases and 5 bases, with 19 bases remaining between them. This CDR3 has 17 residues. Germline V gene lookup returns CDR1 SGHDT and CDR2 YYEEEE. The CDR3 DNA reads TGTGCCAGCAGCTTGGTTCTGGGGAATACACGGGGAGATACGCAGTATTTT. Translation gives CASSLVLGNTRGDTQYF.

This clonotype was detected a few times. A much larger clonotype is one base distant, so this may be a read error. The CDR3 end shows no conserved phenylalanine or tryptophan, and so a read error is likely. The gene calls are TRBV5-5 and TRBJ2-1, with a tentative D call TRBD2 (5 bases). This CDR3 is built from 14 residues. The V end lost 4 bases, the J end lost 7 bases, and 15 bases lay between the germline ends. Germline V gene data show CDR1 as SGHKS and CDR2 as YYEKEE (reference sequence). CDR3 residues: CASSRPLRENEQFC. The CDR3 region has the DNA TGTGCCAGCAGCCGTCCTTTGAGGGAGAATGAGCAGTTCTGC.